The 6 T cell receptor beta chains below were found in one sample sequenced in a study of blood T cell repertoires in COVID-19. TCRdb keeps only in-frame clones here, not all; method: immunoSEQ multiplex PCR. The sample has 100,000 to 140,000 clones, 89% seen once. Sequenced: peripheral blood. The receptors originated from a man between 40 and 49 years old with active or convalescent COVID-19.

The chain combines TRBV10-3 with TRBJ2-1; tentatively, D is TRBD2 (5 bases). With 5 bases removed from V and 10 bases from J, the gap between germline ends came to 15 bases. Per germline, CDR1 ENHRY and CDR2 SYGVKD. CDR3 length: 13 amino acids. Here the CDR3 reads CAISSPLAKEQFF. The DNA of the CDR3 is TGTGCCATCAGTAGCCCATTAGCGAAGGAGCAGTTCTTC.

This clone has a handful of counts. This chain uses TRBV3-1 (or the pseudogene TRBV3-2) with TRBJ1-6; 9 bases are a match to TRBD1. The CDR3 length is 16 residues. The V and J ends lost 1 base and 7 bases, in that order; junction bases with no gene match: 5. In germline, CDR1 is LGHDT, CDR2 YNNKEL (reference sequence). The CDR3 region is CASSQAKTGGNSPLHF. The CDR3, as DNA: TGTGCCAGCAGCCAAGCTAAGACAGGGGGAAATTCACCCCTCCACTTT.

This chain's CDR3 is CASSLSPPSLMNTEAFF. In nucleotides, the CDR3 is TGTGCCAGCAGTTTATCGCCCCCAAGCCTTATGAACACTGAAGCTTTCTTT. J is TRBJ1-1 and V is TRBV27, with unresolved D. From germline, CDR1 is MNHEY and CDR2 SMNVEV (reference sequence). The V and J ends lost 0 bases and 0 bases respectively, with 14 bases between them. The CDR3 sequence is 17 residues long.

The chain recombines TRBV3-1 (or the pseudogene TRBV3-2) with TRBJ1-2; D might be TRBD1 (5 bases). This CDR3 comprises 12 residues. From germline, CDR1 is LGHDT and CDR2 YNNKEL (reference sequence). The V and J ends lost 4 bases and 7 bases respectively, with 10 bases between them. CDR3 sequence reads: CASSPPGGGYTF. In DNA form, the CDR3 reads TGTGCCAGCAGCCCTCCCGGGGGTGGCTACACCTTC.

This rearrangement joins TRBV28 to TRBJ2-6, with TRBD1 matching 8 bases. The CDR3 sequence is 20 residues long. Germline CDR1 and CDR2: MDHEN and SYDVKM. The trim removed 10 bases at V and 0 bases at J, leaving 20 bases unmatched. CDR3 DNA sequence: TGTGCCACCACCGTTCGGACAGGGCTACGTGATGGCTCTGGGGCCAACGTCCTGACTTTC. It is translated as CATTVRTGLRDGSGANVLTF.

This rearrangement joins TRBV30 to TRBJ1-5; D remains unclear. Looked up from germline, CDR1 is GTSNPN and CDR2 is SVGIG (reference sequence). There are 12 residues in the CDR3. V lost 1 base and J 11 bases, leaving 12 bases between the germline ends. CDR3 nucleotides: TGTGCCTGGAGTGACCGACTGAGGGCCCAGCATTTT. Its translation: CAWSDRLRAQHF.